This T cell receptor (beta chain) derives from a study of blood T cell repertoires in COVID-19. Across the whole study: COVID-19 samples from acute and convalescent phases originated in the United States, Italy and Spain. PBMCs, B-cell-depleted T cells, or T cells were the source of the cDNA or gDNA that made up the material.

Germline values: CDR1 SNHLY, CDR2 FYNNEI. This CDR3 region has 16 residues. V was pared by 11 bases and J by 5 bases, with 17 bases of the junction left unmatched. Authors' processing steps: The authors estimated nucleated cell counts from reference gene primer amplification. Measured with immunoSEQ multiplex PCR; TCRdb has only the in-frame clones, and not every one. The D gene and trimming were derived from the DNA, and the V and J assignments and clone size from that table. The data show over 60,000 clones, roughly 85% seen once. The chain has TRBV2 and TRBJ2-5, with TRBD2 matching over 10 bases. The TCR sequence derives from a woman at least 80 years old with active or convalescent COVID-19. Sequencing was performed on peripheral blood. The CDR3 here is CASKEGLAGVAETQYF. In DNA form, the CDR3 reads TGTGCCTCTAAAGAGGGCCTAGCGGGGGTCGCGGAGACCCAGTACTTC.